What follows describes a single TCR beta chain. There are 14 residues in the CDR3. The germline V and J ends were trimmed by 0 bases and 8 bases, with 13 bases remaining between them. Germline V gene sequence: CDR1 SNHLY, CDR2 FYNNEI. Authors' processing steps: Estimated nucleated cell counts came from reference gene primer amplification. Only in-frame clones appear in the TCRdb table, and some are missing; sequencing was by immunoSEQ multiplex PCR. Clonal size and the V and J genes are those of that table, whereas D and trimming came from the DNA. The repertoire holds fewer than 35,000 clones, 75% to 90% seen once, with under 30% in the top ten. This entry comes from a study of blood T cell repertoires in COVID-19. Study as a whole: The origin of the acute and convalescent COVID-19 samples was the United States, Italy and Spain.

The clonotype was recovered from an older man with acute or convalescent COVID-19. The rearrangement links TRBV2 to TRBJ1-2; D uncertain. Sequenced material: peripheral blood. Here the CDR3 DNA reads TGTGCCAGCAGTGAAGCGCTCAGTGGAGTCGGCTACACCTTC. Translated: CASSEALSGVGYTF.